The clone carrying this TCR beta chain is categorized as medium-sized (0.01 to 0.1%). The antigen remains unidentified. Relative to the germline gene, one junction end is altered; a read error may explain this. From the second PCR step, alpha and beta chains were amplified apart. Both TRBC1 and TRBC2 were covered by a beta constant-region primer of two equimolar oligonucleotides. One entry per CDR3 protein results from TCRdb running MiXCR on the UMI-ligation and nested PCR reads. Counted here are more than 35,000 distinct CDR3 sequences, 10% to 15% occurring once; the ten biggest clones make up 20% to 25%. The data originate from a study of naive and memory T cell subsets. Study results and caveats: Clonotypes here are unpaired alpha or beta chain sequences. RNA-based TCR counts may shift with T cell activation and differentiation. Diversity fell and Gini index rose from naive through CM, EM, EMRA.

This CDR3 spans 14 amino acids. Germline values: CDR1 DFQATT, CDR2 SNEGSKA (reference sequence). The origin of this receptor is a human donor in good health. Sequenced material: effector memory CD4+ T cells from blood. The subset is: effector memory, CD45RA- CD27-. V is TRBV20-1 and J is TRBJ2-7, with TRBD2 matching over 9 bases. CDR3 in DNA: TGCAGTGCTATCCCCGGGACTAGCTCCCACGAGCAGTACTTC. This encodes CSAIPGTSSHEQYF.